The TCR beta chain under discussion was sequenced for a study of a mutant IDH1 vaccine in newly diagnosed glioma. Study context: Previous care, which was radiotherapy, temozolomide, or both, most often involved both.

Time point described: week 35, safety follow-up. One vaccine dose held 300 ug of mutant IDH1 20-mer peptide and came with topical imiquimod. About this clone: Its antigen is still unknown.

TCRdb's copy holds only in-frame clones and misses some; the assay was immunoSEQ multiplex PCR. The sample lists some 31,000 clones, roughly 79% occurring once. The input for sequencing was PBMCs, taken from a glioma patient whose treatment included an IDH1 peptide vaccine. The sequence was collected from a woman in her thirties with glioma. Some clones in this sample may be carry-over from other donors' samples.

In DNA, the CDR3 is TGTGCCAGCAGCGGGGGACAGGCGCGGAATGAAAAACTGTTTTTT. Translation gives CASSGGQARNEKLFF. The chain joins TRBV5-4 to TRBJ1-4, with TRBD1 matching over 8 bases. CDR1 is SGHNT and CDR2 is YYREEE in the germline V gene (reference sequence). The CDR3 spans 15 residues. V trimming: 4 bases; J trimming: 5 bases; junction bases outside the gene matches: 7.